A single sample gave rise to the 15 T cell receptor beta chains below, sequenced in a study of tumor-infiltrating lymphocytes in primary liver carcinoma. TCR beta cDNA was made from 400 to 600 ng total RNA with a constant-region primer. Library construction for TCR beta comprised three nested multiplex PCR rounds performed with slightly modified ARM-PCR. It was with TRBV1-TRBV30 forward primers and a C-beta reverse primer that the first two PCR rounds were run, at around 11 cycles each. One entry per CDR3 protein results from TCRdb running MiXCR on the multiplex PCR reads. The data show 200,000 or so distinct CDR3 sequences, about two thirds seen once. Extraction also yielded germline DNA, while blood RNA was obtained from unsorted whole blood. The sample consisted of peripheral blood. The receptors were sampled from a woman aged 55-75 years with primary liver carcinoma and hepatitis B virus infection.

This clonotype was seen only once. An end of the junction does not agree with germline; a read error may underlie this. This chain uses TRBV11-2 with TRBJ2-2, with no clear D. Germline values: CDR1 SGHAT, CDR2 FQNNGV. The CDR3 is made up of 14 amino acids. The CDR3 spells CAISTVSDTGELFF. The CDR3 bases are TGTGCCATCAGCACAGTCTCGGACACCGGGGAGCTGTTTTTT. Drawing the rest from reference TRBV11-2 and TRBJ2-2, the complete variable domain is EAGVAQSPRYKIIEKRQSVAFWCNPISGHATLYWYQQILGQGPKLLIQFQNNGVVDDSQLPKDRFSAERLKGVDSTLKIQPAKLEDSAVYLCAISTVSDTGELFFGEGSRLTVL.

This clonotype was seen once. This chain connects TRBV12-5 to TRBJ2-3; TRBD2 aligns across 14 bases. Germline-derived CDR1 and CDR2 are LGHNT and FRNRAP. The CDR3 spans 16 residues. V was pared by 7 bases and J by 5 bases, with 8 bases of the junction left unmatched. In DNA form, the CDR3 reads TGTGCTAGTGACCCAGGACTAGCGGGGGGTGTAGATACGCAGTATTTT. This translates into CASDPGLAGGVDTQYF. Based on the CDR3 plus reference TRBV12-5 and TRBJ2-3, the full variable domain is DARVTQTPRHKVTEMGQEVTMRCQPILGHNTVFWYRQTMMQGLELLAYFRNRAPLDDSGMPKDRFSAEMPDATLATLKIQPSEPRDSAVYFCASDPGLAGGVDTQYFGPGTRLTVL.

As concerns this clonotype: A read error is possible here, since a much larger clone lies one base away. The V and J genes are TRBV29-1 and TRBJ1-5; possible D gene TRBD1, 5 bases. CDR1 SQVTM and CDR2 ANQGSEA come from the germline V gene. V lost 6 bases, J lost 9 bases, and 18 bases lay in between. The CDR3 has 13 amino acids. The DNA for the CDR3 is TGCAGCGTATCCCAGGGCGGGGATCGGCCCCAGCATTTT. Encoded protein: CSVSQGGDRPQHF.

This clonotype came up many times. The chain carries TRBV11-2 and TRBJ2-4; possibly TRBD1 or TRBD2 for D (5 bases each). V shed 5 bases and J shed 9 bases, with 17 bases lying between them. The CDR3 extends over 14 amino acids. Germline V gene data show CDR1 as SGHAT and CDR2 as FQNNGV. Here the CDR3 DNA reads TGTGCCAGCAGCCCCCCGGGACGGGTTACCATTCAGTACTTC. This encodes CASSPPGRVTIQYF.

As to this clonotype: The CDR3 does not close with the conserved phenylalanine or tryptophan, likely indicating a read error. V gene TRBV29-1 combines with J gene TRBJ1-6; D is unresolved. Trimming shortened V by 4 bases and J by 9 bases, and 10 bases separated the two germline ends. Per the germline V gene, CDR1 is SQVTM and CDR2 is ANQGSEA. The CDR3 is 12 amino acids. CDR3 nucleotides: TGCAGCGTTGGTGAGGGAGGTTCACCCCTCCACCTT. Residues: CSVGEGGSPLHL.

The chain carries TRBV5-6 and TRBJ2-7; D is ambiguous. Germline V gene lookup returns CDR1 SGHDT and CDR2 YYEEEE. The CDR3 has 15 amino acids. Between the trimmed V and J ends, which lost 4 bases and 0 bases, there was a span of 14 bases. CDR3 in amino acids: CASSRRALSSYEQYF. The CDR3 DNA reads TGTGCCAGCAGCCGTAGGGCCTTGAGCTCCTACGAGCAGTACTTC. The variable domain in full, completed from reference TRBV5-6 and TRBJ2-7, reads DAGVTQSPTHLIKTRGQQVTLRCSPKSGHDTVSWYQQALGQGPQFIFQYYEEEERQRGNFPDRFSGHQFPNYSSELNVNALLLGDSALYLCASSRRALSSYEQYFGPGTRLTVT.

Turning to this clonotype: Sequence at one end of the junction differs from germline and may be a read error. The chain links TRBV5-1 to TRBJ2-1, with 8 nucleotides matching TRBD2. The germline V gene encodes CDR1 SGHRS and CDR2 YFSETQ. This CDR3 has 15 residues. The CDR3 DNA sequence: TGCGCCGGCAGTCCCAGCGGGAGCTCCTACAATGAGCAGTTCTTC. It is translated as CAGSPSGSSYNEQFF.

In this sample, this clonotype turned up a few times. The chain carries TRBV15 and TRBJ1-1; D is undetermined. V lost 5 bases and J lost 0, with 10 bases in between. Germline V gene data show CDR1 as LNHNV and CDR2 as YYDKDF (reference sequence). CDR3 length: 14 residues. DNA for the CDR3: TGTGCCACCAGCTCTCTTCCCCTGAACACTGAAGCTTTCTTT. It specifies CATSSLPLNTEAFF.

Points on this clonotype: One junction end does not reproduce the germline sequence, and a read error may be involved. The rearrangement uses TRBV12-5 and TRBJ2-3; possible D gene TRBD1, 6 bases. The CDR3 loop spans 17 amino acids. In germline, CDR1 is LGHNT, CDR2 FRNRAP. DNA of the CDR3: TGTGCTAGTGGAAGGTTTCCAGGCCTAGGGGGTACAGATACGGAGTATTTT. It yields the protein CASGRFPGLGGTDTEYF.

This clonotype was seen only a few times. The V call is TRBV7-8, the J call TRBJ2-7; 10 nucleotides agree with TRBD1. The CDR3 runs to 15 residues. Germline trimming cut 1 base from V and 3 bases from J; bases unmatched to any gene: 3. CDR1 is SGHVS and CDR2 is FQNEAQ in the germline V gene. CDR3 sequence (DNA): TGTGCCAGCAGCTTAGGGGACAGGGGCGTCTACGAGCAGTACTTC. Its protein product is CASSLGDRGVYEQYF.

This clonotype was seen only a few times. CDR3 in amino acids: CASSLQGSGANVLTF. The CDR3 DNA follows: TGTGCCAGCAGTTTACAGGGCTCTGGGGCCAACGTCCTGACTTTC. V is TRBV28 and J is TRBJ2-6, with a possible D match to TRBD1 (5 bases). V lost 2 bases and J 0 bases, leaving 5 bases between the germline ends. Germline V gene sequence: CDR1 MDHEN, CDR2 SYDVKM. The CDR3 is 15 residues long.

DNA for the CDR3: TGTGCCAGCAGAACAGGTTTTCGGGAGCAGTACTTC. Protein product: CASRTGFREQYF. The gene calls are TRBV28 and TRBJ2-7; TRBD1 is a possible D gene (5 bases). Germline V gene sequence: CDR1 MDHEN, CDR2 SYDVKM. This CDR3 comprises 12 residues. The germline V and J ends were trimmed by 6 bases and 7 bases, with 13 bases remaining between them.

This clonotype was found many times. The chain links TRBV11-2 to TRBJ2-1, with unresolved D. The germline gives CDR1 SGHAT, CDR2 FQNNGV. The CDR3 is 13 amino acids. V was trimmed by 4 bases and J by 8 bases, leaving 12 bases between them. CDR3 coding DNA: TGTGCCAGCAGCTGGGCAGAACGGGATGAGCAGTTCTTC. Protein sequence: CASSWAERDEQFF.

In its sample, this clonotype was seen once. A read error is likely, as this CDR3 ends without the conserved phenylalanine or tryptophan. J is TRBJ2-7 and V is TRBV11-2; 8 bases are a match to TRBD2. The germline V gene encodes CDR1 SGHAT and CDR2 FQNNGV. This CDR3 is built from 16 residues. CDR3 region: CVSSPRLARSSYEQYL. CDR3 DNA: TGTGTCAGCAGCCCCAGACTAGCGAGGAGCTCCTATGAGCAGTACTTA.

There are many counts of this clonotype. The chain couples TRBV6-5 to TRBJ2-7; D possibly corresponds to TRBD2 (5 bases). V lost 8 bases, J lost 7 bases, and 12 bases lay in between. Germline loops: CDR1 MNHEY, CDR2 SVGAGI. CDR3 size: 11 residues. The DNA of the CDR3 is TGTGCCAGCCCCCGGGATGGGGAGCAGTACTTC. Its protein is CASPRDGEQYF.